These 21 T cell receptor beta chains were all obtained from the same sample, sequenced in a study of T-cell reconstitution after alpha-beta-depleted transplantation in children (dated by TCRdb to about 2016). The protocol used for the library was PCR. Sequencing relied on an Illumina HiSeq 2500. TCR library preparation used molecular barcoding, with unique molecular identifiers applied to normalize quantification of the TCRbeta repertoire. TCRdb passed the public sequencing reads through fastp at Q25 and MiXCR, retaining productive beta sequences. Rows with a matching CDR3 protein are joined into one entry that keeps the most common DNA and genes. Recorded for this sample are about 980,000 distinct CDR3 sequences; about 30% of them occurred a single time. The ten largest clones represent over 25% of the sample. What this sample's treatment or condition label stands for: allogeneic hematopoietic cell transplantation with graft depleted of TCRalphabeta T cells and CD19 B cells.

The input for sequencing was PBMCs, mostly from graft donor cells, taken 360 days after TCRalphabeta/CD19-depleted stem cell transplant. The source of these receptors is a boy less than two years old who had a stem cell transplant for SCID, so the T cells may come from the graft donor.

The DNA of the CDR3 is TGTGCCAGCAGCTTACCGGGGGGCTCCTTCTCCTACGAGCAGTACTTC. It codes for CASSLPGGSFSYEQYF. The gene calls are TRBV13 and TRBJ2-7; D is possibly TRBD2 (7 bases). The CDR3 has 16 amino acids. V was pared by 2 bases and J by 0 bases, with 14 bases between. From germline, CDR1 is PRHDT and CDR2 FYEKMQ (reference sequence).

This rearrangement joins TRBV5-1 to TRBJ2-5; 10 positions agree with TRBD1. In germline, CDR1 is SGHRS, CDR2 YFSETQ. This CDR3 has 16 residues. J was trimmed by 1 base and V by 0 bases; bases with no gene match: 3. Here the CDR3 DNA reads TGCGCCAGCAGCTTGGCCAGGACAGGGGGCCAAGAGACCCAGTACTTC. Translated: CASSLARTGGQETQYF.

The chain couples TRBV5-1 to TRBJ1-3; D remains ambiguous. The V and J ends lost 4 bases and 0 bases respectively, with 20 bases between them. CDR1 is SGHRS and CDR2 is YFSETQ in the germline V gene. The CDR3 runs to 18 residues. In nucleotides, the CDR3 is TGCGCCAGCAGCCCCGTAGGGAGGGCCCCTTCCTCTGGAAACACCATATATTTT. Its protein product is CASSPVGRAPSSGNTIYF.

This clonotype was counted ten times or more. J is TRBJ1-1 and V is TRBV10-3; 7 bases map to TRBD1. This CDR3 contains 16 residues. V lost 3 bases and J lost 1; bases outside the gene matches: 8. The germline gives CDR1 ENHRY, CDR2 SYGVKD. For the CDR3, the DNA is TGTGCCATCAGTGAATCTCCGGGACAGCCGAACACTGAAGCTTTCTTT. It yields the protein CAISESPGQPNTEAFF.

The chain is built from TRBV4-3 and TRBJ2-2; D may be TRBD2 (7 bases). The germline gives CDR1 LGHNA, CDR2 YSLEER. The CDR3 is 17 amino acids. V was cut by 0 bases and J by 4 bases, with 15 bases left in between. CDR3 residues: CASSQEVGGGGTGELFF. CDR3 DNA: TGCGCCAGCAGCCAAGAGGTTGGGGGAGGGGGCACCGGGGAGCTGTTTTTT.

J is TRBJ2-5 and V is TRBV25-1; 8 bases match TRBD2. CDR3 length equals 14 residues. Germline V lookup: CDR1 MGHDK, CDR2 SYGVNS. J lost 1 base, V lost 7 bases, and 5 bases had no gene match. The CDR3 region has the DNA TGTGCCAGCACTACTAGCGGACTCCAAGAGACCCAGTACTTC. Its translation is CASTTSGLQETQYF.

This chain connects TRBV3-1 to TRBJ2-7; TRBD1 matches at 8 bases. Germline trimming cut 4 bases from V and 4 bases from J; bases unmatched to any gene: 9. Looked up from germline, CDR1 is LGHDT and CDR2 is YNNKEL (reference sequence). The CDR3 contains 15 residues. The CDR3 protein is CASSRSGQGSYEQYF. The CDR3 nucleotides read TGTGCCAGCAGCCGTTCAGGACAGGGATCATACGAGCAGTACTTC.

The rearrangement links TRBV11-1 to TRBJ2-1; D is perhaps TRBD1 or TRBD2 (5 bases each). This CDR3 is built from 18 residues. Germline V lookup: CDR1 SGHAT, CDR2 FQDESV (reference sequence). V was clipped by 5 bases and J by 8 bases, with 28 bases between them. This chain's CDR3 is CASSKRPGTVDGMHEQFF. CDR3 DNA sequence: TGTGCCAGCAGCAAACGTCCCGGGACGGTGGACGGTATGCATGAGCAGTTCTTC.

The chain is built from TRBV6-5 and TRBJ2-7, with D perhaps TRBD1 (6 bases). CDR3 length: 14 residues. V was trimmed by 2 bases and J by 0 bases, leaving 8 bases between them. Per the germline V gene, CDR1 is MNHEY and CDR2 is SVGAGI. The CDR3: CASSYGDISYEQYF. CDR3 DNA sequence: TGTGCCAGCAGTTACGGGGACATCTCCTACGAGCAGTACTTC.

The chain employs TRBV15 and TRBJ2-7; D call uncertain. The germline V gene encodes CDR1 LNHNV and CDR2 YYDKDF (reference sequence). The CDR3 is 13 residues long. The germline V and J ends were trimmed by 0 bases and 3 bases, with 6 bases remaining between them. CDR3 loop: CATSRDPGYEQYF. For the CDR3, the DNA is TGTGCCACCAGCAGAGATCCGGGCTACGAGCAGTACTTC.

For the CDR3, the DNA is TGTGCCAGCACCCTGGTGTGGCTAGGTTACAATGAGCAGTTCTTC. It translates to CASTLVWLGYNEQFF. The rearrangement joins TRBV6-1 to TRBJ2-1; D gene uncertain. The V and J ends lost 7 bases and 4 bases respectively, with 17 bases between them. The CDR3 sequence is 15 residues long. Germline loops: CDR1 MNHNS, CDR2 SASEGT.

This rearrangement joins TRBV18 to TRBJ2-1, with D possibly being TRBD1 or TRBD2 (5 bases each). The CDR3 is 15 residues long. Germline CDR1 reads KGHSH; CDR2 reads LQKENI. Trimming cost V 6 bases and J 2 bases, with 14 bases left between them. The CDR3 nucleotides read TGTGCCAGCTCCCACGACCCGGGGCCCTACAATGAGCAGTTCTTC. Its protein product is CASSHDPGPYNEQFF.

This clonotype came up a few times. As DNA, the CDR3 is TGCAGCGTTGCTCTCCAGGGGGGTGAAAAACTGTTTTTT. Translating it yields CSVALQGGEKLFF. V is TRBV29-1 and J is TRBJ1-4; TRBD1 matches at 7 bases. The J segment lost 7 bases and the V segment lost 4 bases, leaving 6 bases of the junction unmatched. From germline, CDR1 is SQVTM and CDR2 ANQGSEA. The CDR3 covers 13 residues. Complete variable domain (other parts from reference TRBV29-1 and TRBJ1-4): SAVISQKPSRDICQRGTSLTIQCQVDSQVTMMFWYRQQPGQSLTLIATANQGSEATYESGFVIDKFPISRPNLTFSTLTVSNMSPEDSSIYLCSVALQGGEKLFFGSGTQLSVL.

This clonotype was observed a handful of times. The chain recombines TRBV24-1 with TRBJ2-1, with 10 bases matching TRBD1. With V trimmed by 3 bases and J by 6 bases, 4 bases remained unmatched. CDR1 and CDR2 (germline): KGHDR, SFDVKD. The CDR3 length is 15 residues. The CDR3 reads CATSDRGTGANEQFF. The CDR3, as DNA: TGTGCCACCAGTGATCGAGGGACAGGGGCCAATGAGCAGTTCTTC.

This clonotype was counted at least ten times. The genes are TRBV10-3 and TRBJ2-7, with D possibly matching TRBD2 (6 bases). This CDR3 is built from 10 residues. Between the trimmed V and J ends, which lost 11 bases and 5 bases, there was a span of 10 bases. Germline CDR1 reads ENHRY; CDR2 reads SYGVKD. DNA of the CDR3: TGTGCCTCCGGGGGAAACGAGCAGTACTTC. Translating it yields CASGGNEQYF.

CDR3 protein: CASSSRGLGATNEKLFF. Written as DNA, the CDR3 is TGTGCCAGCAGTTCCAGGGGCCTCGGGGCAACTAATGAAAAACTGTTTTTT. V is TRBV12-3 or TRBV12-4 and J is TRBJ1-4, with D possibly being TRBD1 (6 bases). V lost 4 bases to trimming and J lost 0 bases, with 15 bases between them. This CDR3 contains 17 residues.

A few counts support this clonotype. V usage is TRBV6-1 and J usage is TRBJ1-1; D ambiguous. Trimming shortened V by 1 base and J by 0 bases, and 12 bases separated the two germline ends. CDR1 and CDR2 (germline): MNHNS, SASEGT. The CDR3 loop spans 16 amino acids. The CDR3 DNA sequence: TGTGCCAGCAGTGAAGGTTTGGTTCGGCTGAACACTGAAGCTTTCTTT. Amino acid sequence: CASSEGLVRLNTEAFF.

The rearrangement links TRBV7-9 to TRBJ2-1; TRBD1 aligns across 8 bases. The CDR3 has 14 residues. In germline, CDR1 is SEHNR, CDR2 FQNEAQ (reference sequence). Losses at the gene ends were 5 bases for V and 5 bases for J; bases not matched to a gene: 5. In nucleotides, the CDR3 is TGTGCCAGCAGCCGGACAGGGAGACACAATGAGCAGTTCTTC. Protein sequence: CASSRTGRHNEQFF.

The chain couples TRBV12-3 or TRBV12-4 to TRBJ2-5; 10 nucleotides line up with TRBD1. The CDR3 length is 15 residues. Trimming took 6 bases from V and 4 from J; bases not matched to a gene: 8. The CDR3 protein is CASSASTGGRETQYF. The CDR3 bases are TGTGCCAGCAGCGCCTCGACAGGGGGCCGAGAGACCCAGTACTTC.

There are a few counts of this clonotype. The chain has TRBV5-1 and TRBJ2-5; 7 bases are a match to TRBD1. V lost 4 bases and J lost 0; bases outside the gene matches: 9. Per germline, CDR1 SGHRS and CDR2 YFSETQ. The CDR3 has 16 amino acids. The CDR3 DNA sequence: TGCGCCAGCAGCCCTTACGGACAGGTCCACCAAGAGACCCAGTACTTC. Translation: CASSPYGQVHQETQYF. The full variable domain, completed using reference TRBV5-1 and TRBJ2-5, is KAGVTQTPRYLIKTRGQQVTLSCSPISGHRSVSWYQQTPGQGLQFLFEYFSETQRNKGNFPGRFSGRQFSNSRSEMNVSTLELGDSALYLCASSPYGQVHQETQYFGPGTRLLVL.

As regards this clonotype: A single base separates this from a much larger clone, so it may be a read error. The V gene is TRBV2, the J gene TRBJ1-2; 8 bases map to TRBD1. The CDR3 is made up of 14 amino acids. Germline CDR1 SNHLY, CDR2 FYNNEI. V gave up 6 bases and J gave up 1 base; unmatched junction bases: 4. As DNA, the CDR3 is TGTGCCAGCAGATCGGACAGGGTTAACTATGGCTACACCTTC. Amino acid sequence: CASRSDRVNYGYTF.